Following are 7 T cell receptor beta chains from one sample sequenced in a study of Graves' ophthalmopathy and Graves' hyperthyroidism. Amplified material comprised TCR beta CDR3 regions derived from RNA transcripts. RT-PCR in the first round used HTBI primers; a second-round multiplex PCR followed. TCRdb itself ran the multiplex PCR reads through MiXCR, one entry per CDR3 protein. The profile shows just over 400,000 distinct CDR3 sequences, 20% to 25% of them singletons. The specimen sequenced was peripheral blood. These receptors were taken from a woman in her late teens or twenties with stable Graves' hyperthyroidism.

This clonotype has just a few counts. The chain employs TRBV27 and TRBJ2-1, with D perhaps matching TRBD2 (6 bases). Germline CDR1 MNHEY, CDR2 SMNVEV (reference sequence). Trimming pared 5 bases from V and 0 bases from J, leaving 14 bases between. The CDR3 runs to 16 residues. The CDR3 protein is CASSPLAQSSYNEQFF. The CDR3 DNA is TGTGCCAGCAGTCCGCTAGCGCAGAGCTCCTACAATGAGCAGTTCTTC.

The chain uses TRBV6-1 and TRBJ2-7; 8 nucleotides match TRBD1. Germline values: CDR1 MNHNS, CDR2 SASEGT. This CDR3 spans 14 amino acids. The V and J ends lost 5 bases and 3 bases, in that order; junction bases with no gene match: 6. CDR3 sequence (DNA): TGTGCCAGCAGTATGGGGACAGGCTACTACGAGCAGTACTTC. This gives the protein CASSMGTGYYEQYF.

V usage is TRBV6-5 and J usage is TRBJ1-1; 7 nucleotides line up with TRBD1. The germline V gene has CDR1 MNHEY and CDR2 SVGAGI. The CDR3 extends over 16 amino acids. The junction had 8 bases not matched to a gene; V was cut back by 4 bases and J by 0 bases. CDR3 amino acids: CASSSLRDSVNTEAFF. The CDR3 DNA sequence: TGTGCCAGCAGTTCCCTCCGGGACAGTGTGAACACTGAAGCTTTCTTT.

The CDR3 DNA sequence: TGTGCCAGCTCACCAACGACGGTAGGCGGTGATCAGCCCCAGCATTTT. Encoded protein: CASSPTTVGGDQPQHF. The chain joins TRBV18 to TRBJ1-5, with no clear D. The CDR3 length is 16 residues. Trimming cost V 2 bases and J 5 bases, with 16 bases left between them. Germline V gene sequence: CDR1 KGHSH, CDR2 LQKENI.

This clonotype was seen only a few times. V is TRBV20-1 and J is TRBJ2-7; possible D gene TRBD2, 6 bases. The CDR3 totals 14 residues. Germline V gene data show CDR1 as DFQATT and CDR2 as SNEGSKA (reference sequence). The V and J ends lost 3 bases and 3 bases respectively, with 15 bases between them. CDR3 sequence reads: CSASRTSWSYEQYF. Written as DNA, the CDR3 is TGCAGTGCTAGCCGAACTAGCTGGAGCTACGAGCAGTACTTC.

In its sample, this clonotype was seen many times. The chain is built from TRBV6-5 and TRBJ1-2, with D maybe TRBD1 (6 bases). CDR3 length: 14 amino acids. Per germline, CDR1 MNHEY and CDR2 SVGAGI. Between the trimmed V and J ends, which lost 4 bases and 4 bases, there was a span of 13 bases. CDR3 coding DNA: TGTGCCAGCAGTTCGGACAGTCCGCCCTATGGCTACACCTTC. Translated: CASSSDSPPYGYTF.

This clonotype was observed many times. The chain couples TRBV11-2 to TRBJ2-2; 9 bases are shared with TRBD1. This CDR3 comprises 16 residues. Germline loops: CDR1 SGHAT, CDR2 FQNNGV. V gave up 4 bases and J gave up 6 bases; unmatched junction bases: 9. The CDR3 loop is CASSWSGQGGSGELFF. The CDR3 nucleotides read TGTGCCAGCAGCTGGTCGGGACAGGGAGGGTCCGGGGAGCTGTTTTTT.